The 20 T cell receptor beta chains below were found in one sample sequenced in a study of blood T cells in healthy people across ages. A second PCR of roughly 7 to 11 cycles used a sample-barcoded 5' primer and a J-beta primer mix. TCRdb re-called the 5' RACE reads with MiXCR, one entry per CDR3 protein. The sample has approximately 960,000 distinct CDR3 sequences, almost 30% seen once. In addition, the sample was reused for a study of T cells of mothers and their children.

Sequencing used blood. The receptors originated from a woman aged 35 to 49 in good health.

The rearrangement links TRBV15 to TRBJ1-4, with 7 nucleotides matching TRBD1. J gave up 8 bases and V 5 bases, and 2 bases lay outside the gene matches. Germline V gene sequence: CDR1 LNHNV, CDR2 YYDKDF (reference sequence). There are 12 residues in the CDR3. CDR3 nucleotide sequence: TGTGCCACCAGCCTGACAGGGGAAAAACTGTTTTTT. Its translation: CATSLTGEKLFF.

This chain joins TRBV4-1 and TRBJ2-3, with 9 bases aligning to TRBD1. V shed 5 bases and J 4 bases; nucleotides not matched to a gene: 10. The CDR3 spans 16 residues. The germline V gene encodes CDR1 MGHRA and CDR2 YSYEKL. The CDR3 DNA follows: TGCGCCAGCAGCACCCGACAGGGGGACGTCTCAGATACGCAGTATTTT. Protein: CASSTRQGDVSDTQYF.

Only a few counts were recorded for this clonotype. The CDR3 reads CASSFRTGAYGYTF. CDR3 in DNA: TGCGCCAGCAGCTTTAGGACGGGTGCTTATGGCTACACCTTC. The rearrangement joins TRBV5-1 to TRBJ1-2; no definite D call. The CDR3 extends over 14 amino acids. Looked up from germline, CDR1 is SGHRS and CDR2 is YFSETQ. V was trimmed by 2 bases and J by 5 bases, leaving 13 bases between them.

The chain joins TRBV14 to TRBJ2-3; D unclear. V dropped 0 bases and J dropped 2 bases, with 12 bases sitting between them. Germline V gene data show CDR1 as SGHDN and CDR2 as FVKESK. The CDR3 is 16 amino acids. The CDR3 DNA is TGTGCCAGCAGCCAAGATTGGTCCTTCACCACAGATACGCAGTATTTT. Translating gives CASSQDWSFTTDTQYF.

This clonotype has ten or more counts. The rearrangement joins TRBV27 to TRBJ2-7; 9 bases align to TRBD1. CDR3 length equals 13 residues. V lost 6 bases and J lost 3; bases outside the gene matches: 3. Germline lookup yields CDR1 MNHEY and CDR2 SMNVEV (reference sequence). The DNA of the CDR3 is TGTGCCAGCAGCGAGACAGGGGGCTACGAGCAGTACTTC. Translating gives CASSETGGYEQYF.

This clonotype was detected only a few times. The V call is TRBV7-8, the J call TRBJ1-5; 10 bases agree with TRBD1. Unmatched junction bases numbered 6, after V lost 3 bases and J lost 7 bases. The CDR3 is 15 amino acids. Germline V CDR1 and CDR2: SGHVS, FQNEAQ. The CDR3 DNA reads as TGTGCCAGCAGCTTGGGGACAGGGGCAGGACAGCCCCAGCATTTT. Its protein product is CASSLGTGAGQPQHF.

V gene TRBV13 combines with J gene TRBJ1-6, with D tentatively TRBD1 (6 bases). V lost 6 bases and J lost 3, with 9 bases in between. The germline CDR1 and CDR2 sequences are PRHDT and FYEKMQ (reference sequence). This CDR3 spans 14 amino acids. CDR3 nucleotide sequence: TGTGCCAGCAGTAGGGACAACTATAATTCACCCCTCCACTTT. It encodes CASSRDNYNSPLHF.

This clonotype was seen many times. This sequence joins TRBV5-1 and TRBJ1-2, with no clear D. The V end lost 0 bases, the J end lost 6 bases, and 6 bases lay between the germline ends. The CDR3 runs to 12 residues. Germline V gene sequence: CDR1 SGHRS, CDR2 YFSETQ. In DNA, the CDR3 is TGCGCCAGCAGCTTGGATCTGAATGGCTACACCTTC. It yields the protein CASSLDLNGYTF.

The V and J genes are TRBV25-1 and TRBJ1-1; D gene uncertain. There are 17 residues in the CDR3. The germline gives CDR1 MGHDK, CDR2 SYGVNS. The V gene lost 3 bases and the J gene lost 5 bases, with 22 bases spanning the gap. The CDR3 DNA follows: TGTGCCAGCAGTGATAATCCCCACTTTGCCGGTAGGACTGAAGCTTTCTTT. This codes for CASSDNPHFAGRTEAFF. The full variable domain, rest sourced from reference TRBV25-1 and TRBJ1-1, is EADIYQTPRYLVIGTGKKITLECSQTMGHDKMYWYQQDPGMELHLIHYSYGVNSTEKGDLSSESTVSRIRTEHFPLTLESARPSHTSQYLCASSDNPHFAGRTEAFFGQGTRLTVV.

The chain uses TRBV7-2 and TRBJ2-5, with D unclear. The CDR3 has 14 residues. CDR1 is SGHTA, CDR2 FQGNSA, per germline. Trimming removed 5 bases at V and 0 bases at J, with 10 bases between. CDR3 sequence reads: CASSILGHQETQYF. The CDR3 DNA is TGTGCCAGCAGCATTCTCGGTCACCAAGAGACCCAGTACTTC.

This clonotype is a singleton in its sample. This chain connects TRBV6-1 to TRBJ2-1; no definite D call. CDR1 and CDR2 (germline): MNHNS, SASEGT. V was clipped by 1 base and J by 6 bases, with 22 bases between them. The CDR3 is 18 residues long. The CDR3 reads CASSEGERKKIWRNEQFF. The CDR3 coding sequence is TGTGCCAGCAGTGAAGGGGAAAGGAAGAAAATTTGGCGCAATGAGCAGTTCTTC.

There are a few counts of this clonotype. The genes are TRBV5-1 and TRBJ2-2; a possible D gene is TRBD1 (5 bases). V gave up 7 bases and J gave up 2 bases, with 18 bases separating them. Looked up from germline, CDR1 is SGHRS and CDR2 is YFSETQ. This CDR3 is built from 16 residues. The CDR3 nucleotides are TGCGCCAGCGGCAATTTAAACAGGCTCAACACCGGGGAGCTGTTTTTT. Translating gives CASGNLNRLNTGELFF.

This clonotype has just a few counts. J is TRBJ2-5 and V is TRBV13, with D hard to call. Germline CDR1 and CDR2: PRHDT and FYEKMQ (reference sequence). The V and J ends lost 5 bases and 0 bases respectively, with 7 bases between them. There are 13 residues in the CDR3. The DNA for the CDR3 is TGTGCCAGCAGCCGATATAACCAAGAGACCCAGTACTTC. It specifies CASSRYNQETQYF.

This clonotype was counted many times. The rearrangement links TRBV7-3 to TRBJ2-5; 7 bases are a match to TRBD2. Per the germline V gene, CDR1 is SGHTA and CDR2 is FQGTGA. Trimming at V came to 2 bases and at J to 4 bases, leaving 1 base not matched to a gene. The CDR3 length is 13 residues. CDR3 DNA sequence: TGTGCCAGCAGCTTATGGGGGGGAGAGACCCAGTACTTC. Protein: CASSLWGGETQYF.

This clonotype has only one observation. A much larger clone differs from this one at a single base, so this may be a read error. V and J are TRBV27 and TRBJ2-5; D unresolved. Germline V gene lookup returns CDR1 MNHEY and CDR2 SMNVEV (reference sequence). The germline V and J ends were trimmed by 6 bases and 5 bases, with 13 bases remaining between them. The CDR3 spans 13 residues. The CDR3 DNA reads as TGTGCCAGCAGGCGTAGTTTTCAGGAGACCCAGTACTTC. As protein: CASRRSFQETQYF.

With respect to this clonotype: This may arise from a read error, as a much more abundant clone is one base away. The chain links TRBV12-3 or TRBV12-4 to TRBJ2-5; 7 nucleotides align to TRBD2. The CDR3 consists of 14 residues. CDR3 nucleotides: TGTGTCAGCGGGACGACTAGCTCGGGAGAGACCCAGTACTTC. Translation: CVSGTTSSGETQYF.

The chain couples TRBV5-1 to TRBJ2-2; D not certain. The CDR3 is 14 amino acids. Trimming stripped 3 bases from V and 4 bases from J, with 10 bases between. Germline V CDR1 and CDR2: SGHRS, YFSETQ. DNA of the CDR3: TGCGCCAGCAGCTACCTAGGGTCCACCGGGGAGCTGTTTTTT. Translated, it gives CASSYLGSTGELFF.

This clonotype was found a few times. The J gene is TRBJ1-6, the V gene TRBV20-1; a weak D match, TRBD1 (5 bases). The CDR3 is made up of 14 amino acids. Germline V gene lookup returns CDR1 DFQATT and CDR2 SNEGSKA (reference sequence). V was cut by 4 bases and J by 7 bases, with 14 bases left in between. CDR3 sequence reads: CSANPGWVNSPLHF. CDR3 nucleotides: TGCAGTGCTAACCCAGGGTGGGTAAATTCACCCCTCCACTTT.

This clonotype has ten or more counts. This rearrangement joins TRBV27 to TRBJ2-6; no firm D call. V shed 4 bases and J shed 0 bases, with 10 bases lying between them. The CDR3 runs to 16 residues. Germline-derived CDR1 and CDR2 are MNHEY and SMNVEV (reference sequence). CDR3 protein: CASSSPTVSGANVLTF. As DNA, the CDR3 is TGTGCCAGCAGTTCCCCGACGGTCTCTGGGGCCAACGTCCTGACTTTC.

The chain combines TRBV27 with TRBJ2-3; 7 bases align to TRBD2. Germline V CDR1 and CDR2: MNHEY, SMNVEV (reference sequence). The length of the CDR3 is 16 residues. The trim removed 6 bases at V and 6 bases at J, leaving 15 bases unmatched. The CDR3 reads CASRRRPAGPLDTQYF. The CDR3 DNA is TGTGCCAGCAGGCGGCGTCCAGCGGGGCCTCTCGATACGCAGTATTTT.